Below are 16 T cell receptor beta chains sequenced from a single sample in a study of T cell responses to AZD1222 COVID-19 vaccine (dated by TCRdb to about 2021). The method was the immunoSEQ multiplex PCR assay. The table was pulled from immuneACCESS by TCRdb, which kept in-frame rearrangements only. Such tables lose some clones; where checked, under half of the loss comes from unresolved V genes, and the rest has no known cause. The sample profile shows 70,000 or so clones; 80% to 90% of them were found once. The top ten hold about 25% of the sample. This sample's time point label indicates: baseline before first vaccination. This specimen consisted of peripheral blood, obtained on day 0 of AZD1222 vaccination. Receptors were obtained from an adult in good health.

CDR3 bases: TGTGCCAGCAGTCTGTCTGGGGGGTCTAGCTCCTACGAGCAGTACTTC. It encodes CASSLSGGSSSYEQYF. V gene TRBV7-3 combines with J gene TRBJ2-7; tentatively, D is TRBD2 (6 bases). Trimming pared 6 bases from V and 0 bases from J, leaving 18 bases between. CDR1 is SGHTA and CDR2 is FQGTGA in the germline V gene. CDR3 length equals 16 residues.

The V call is TRBV30, the J call TRBJ2-1, with D unresolved. V was shortened by 3 bases and J by 8 bases, with 14 bases between the two germline ends. CDR3 length equals 13 residues. The germline gives CDR1 GTSNPN, CDR2 SVGIG (reference sequence). The CDR3 loop is CAWSLSRWDEQFF. The CDR3, as DNA: TGTGCCTGGAGCCTTTCTCGTTGGGATGAGCAGTTCTTC.

This sequence joins TRBV4-2 and TRBJ1-6; D is unclear. Germline lookup yields CDR1 LGHNA and CDR2 YNFKEQ. There are 15 residues in the CDR3. V lost 1 base and J 7 bases, leaving 11 bases between the germline ends. The CDR3 nucleotides read TGTGCCAGCAGCCAAGCATTGCAGACCAATTCACCCCTCCACTTT. It codes for CASSQALQTNSPLHF.

This clone was detected once. The genes are TRBV7-2 and TRBJ1-1; the D is unclear. The CDR3 extends over 11 amino acids. V was pared by 6 bases and J by 11 bases, with 13 bases between. The germline V gene encodes CDR1 SGHTA and CDR2 FQGNSA. CDR3 bases: TGTGCCAGCAGTCCCTACAATTGGGCTTTCTTT. Its translation: CASSPYNWAFF.

J is TRBJ2-2 and V is TRBV19; D call uncertain. Germline CDR1 is LNHDA and CDR2 is SQIVND (reference sequence). V was shortened by 5 bases and J by 5 bases, with 12 bases between the two germline ends. The CDR3 length is 14 residues. CDR3 DNA: TGTGCCAGTAGTTCCTCAGCATCGACCGGGGAGCTGTTTTTT. Translated, it gives CASSSSASTGELFF.

This rearrangement joins TRBV4-3 to TRBJ1-1; 7 bases are a match to TRBD1. This CDR3 is built from 15 residues. The J segment lost 6 bases and the V segment lost 4 bases, leaving 11 bases of the junction unmatched. Per the germline V gene, CDR1 is LGHNA and CDR2 is YSLEER. This CDR3 reads CASSRDDTGASEAFF. CDR3 DNA: TGCGCCAGCAGCCGAGACGATACAGGGGCTTCTGAAGCTTTCTTT.

This clone was counted many times. The chain couples TRBV30 to TRBJ1-5, with a weak D call TRBD1 (6 bases). The germline V gene encodes CDR1 GTSNPN and CDR2 SVGIG (reference sequence). Trimming took 1 base from V and 3 from J, leaving 7 bases between them. The CDR3 contains 13 residues. For the CDR3, the DNA is TGTGCCTGGAGTGGGGACACCAATCAGCCCCAGCATTTT. Translated, it gives CAWSGDTNQPQHF.

The CDR3 region is CASSFSNTGELFF. The CDR3, as DNA: TGTGCCAGCAGCTTTAGTAACACCGGGGAGCTGTTTTTT. The chain uses TRBV11-3 and TRBJ2-2, with no clear D. Germline V gene lookup returns CDR1 SGHNT and CDR2 YENEEA. The CDR3 has 13 amino acids. Trimming took off 3 bases at V and 2 bases at J, with 4 bases between the two ends.

The rearrangement links TRBV6-6 to TRBJ2-7; perhaps TRBD2 as D (5 bases). V lost 7 bases to trimming and J lost 5 bases, with 12 bases between them. This CDR3 region has 12 residues. The V gene's germline CDR1 is MNHNY and CDR2 SVGAGI (reference sequence). CDR3 protein: CASTNQRHEQYF. In nucleotides, the CDR3 is TGTGCCAGCACAAACCAGCGGCACGAGCAGTACTTC.

The chain has TRBV3-1 (or the pseudogene TRBV3-2) and TRBJ2-3; no definite D call. CDR1 and CDR2 from the germline V gene are LGHDT and YNNKEL (reference sequence). The ends were cut back, 1 base at V and 6 bases at J, with 14 bases in the middle. There are 15 residues in the CDR3. The DNA for the CDR3 is TGTGCCAGCAGCCAAGGGTCTAGAAAGAGCGATACGCAGTATTTT. Residues: CASSQGSRKSDTQYF.

J is TRBJ1-1 and V is TRBV5-5; 9 bases are a match to TRBD1. Per the germline V gene, CDR1 is SGHKS and CDR2 is YYEKEE (reference sequence). The CDR3 is 13 residues long. The ends lost 3 bases at V and 4 bases at J; junction bases unmatched: 1. CDR3 coding DNA: TGTGCCAGCAGCTCGACAGGGGGCACTGAAGCTTTCTTT. It yields the protein CASSSTGGTEAFF.

In the case of this clone: Other nucleotide sequences from this sample produce the same CDR3. This sequence joins TRBV27 and TRBJ1-5, with 7 bases identical to TRBD1. With 2 bases clipped from V and 5 bases from J, the junction kept 6 bases outside the gene matches. The CDR3 spans 15 residues. Germline V gene lookup returns CDR1 MNHEY and CDR2 SMNVEV (reference sequence). CDR3 in amino acids: CASSLRPGGDQPQHF. DNA of the CDR3: TGTGCCAGCAGTTTAAGGCCAGGGGGTGATCAGCCCCAGCATTTT.

J is TRBJ1-1 and V is TRBV6-5; 7 nucleotides match TRBD1. The junction had 7 bases not matched to a gene; V was cut back by 6 bases and J by 3 bases. The CDR3 length is 14 residues. Germline CDR1 MNHEY, CDR2 SVGAGI. This CDR3 reads CASRDRDGYTEAFF. The CDR3 nucleotides are TGTGCCAGCAGAGACAGGGATGGGTACACTGAAGCTTTCTTT.

The V and J genes are TRBV25-1 and TRBJ1-2; 9 nucleotides agree with TRBD1. V shed 4 bases, J shed 6 bases, and the junction held 9 bases outside the gene matches. CDR3 size: 15 residues. CDR1 MGHDK and CDR2 SYGVNS come from the germline V gene. The CDR3 coding sequence is TGTGCCAGCAGTGCATATACAGGGGGCGAGGATGGCTACACCTTC. Translated, it gives CASSAYTGGEDGYTF.

The chain combines TRBV2 with TRBJ2-7, with 9 bases lining up with TRBD1. V shed 6 bases, J shed 4 bases, and the junction held 7 bases outside the gene matches. The CDR3 extends over 14 amino acids. CDR1 and CDR2 (germline): SNHLY, FYNNEI. Here the CDR3 reads CASRTGGDVYEQYF. The CDR3 DNA is TGTGCCAGCAGAACAGGGGGCGACGTTTACGAGCAGTACTTC.

V gene TRBV3-1 (or the pseudogene TRBV3-2) combines with J gene TRBJ2-1; either TRBD1 or TRBD2 may fit D (5 bases each). CDR3 length equals 16 residues. In germline, CDR1 is LGHDT, CDR2 YNNKEL (reference sequence). Between the trimmed V and J ends, which lost 0 bases and 4 bases, there was a span of 13 bases. This chain's CDR3 is CASSQDLGDAYNEQFF. The CDR3, as DNA: TGTGCCAGCAGCCAAGATCTAGGGGACGCTTACAATGAGCAGTTCTTC.